This T cell receptor (beta chain) stems from a study of cytomegalovirus exposure and HLA in healthy donors. Study summary: The same platform as the roughly 700 first-cohort repertoires was used for the 130 or so validation repertoires, a later analysis reported.

As to this clone: The target antigen is unknown.

CDR3 length: 12 amino acids. Germline CDR1 and CDR2: SGHRS and YFSETQ. The ends were cut back, 5 bases at V and 2 bases at J, with 7 bases in the middle. Measured with immunoSEQ multiplex PCR; TCRdb has only the in-frame clones, and not every one. The repertoire holds roughly 260,000 clones, around nine tenths seen once, with 2.6% in the top ten. General study points: That first-cohort TCR clusters tended to co-occur in the roughly 130 validation repertoires was found in a later analysis.

The clonotype comes from a man aged 18 to 29 in good health and CMV-seronegative. This chain joins TRBV5-1 and TRBJ1-2, with D unclear. The sequencing sample was made of PBMCs. CDR3 region: CASRNGNYGYTF. CDR3 sequence (DNA): TGCGCCAGCAGGAACGGGAACTATGGCTACACCTTC.